This paragraph covers one TCR beta chain sequence. The sample belongs to a study of blood T cell repertoires in COVID-19. Data came from immunoSEQ multiplex PCR; TCRdb stores just in-frame clones and leaves some out. The sample yields around 300,000 clones, 80% to 90% seen once. Sample: PBMCs or T cells enriched from blood (not recorded which). This sequence was found in a man younger than 45 who had recovered from COVID-19.

As DNA, the CDR3 is TGTGCCATCAGATTGACAGGCCGGAACACCGGGGAGCTGTTTTTT. It encodes CAIRLTGRNTGELFF. The rearrangement uses TRBV10-3 and TRBJ2-2; TRBD1 might be the D (6 bases). This CDR3 spans 15 amino acids. Germline V lookup: CDR1 ENHRY, CDR2 SYGVKD. V was shortened by 6 bases and J by 1 base, with 12 bases between the two germline ends.